This TCR beta chain was recovered during a study of blood T cell repertoires in COVID-19. Study as a whole: Specimens from acute and convalescent COVID-19 originated in the United States, Italy and Spain. Sources were T cells, B-cell-depleted T cells, or PBMCs; the material itself was cDNA or gDNA.

V shed 6 bases, J shed 7 bases, and the junction held 9 bases outside the gene matches. Per germline, CDR1 MNHEY and CDR2 SMNVEV (reference sequence). The CDR3 is 14 amino acids. This clone appeared a single time. Methods used by the authors: Researchers report that nucleated cell counts were estimated from reference gene primer amplification. Repertoires were generated with immunoSEQ multiplex PCR, while TCRdb's copy carries only in-frame clones and drops some. V and J calls plus clone size are reproduced from that table; the DNA served to infer D and trimming. The table has roughly 8,200 clones, around nine tenths seen once.

Sequencing was carried out using peripheral blood. The rearrangement uses TRBV27 and TRBJ2-1; 7 bases line up with TRBD2. The sequence was obtained from a human donor with active COVID-19. The donor label of this sample is uncertain. CDR3 protein: CASSFSGGYNEQFF. The CDR3 nucleotides are TGTGCCAGCAGCTTCTCCGGGGGGTATAATGAGCAGTTCTTC.